Detailed here is one T cell receptor beta chain. Its antigen is not known. This specimen belongs to a study of cytotoxic CD8 clonotypes in ibrutinib-treated CLL. Germline-derived CDR1 and CDR2 are MRHNA and SNTAGT. Losses at the gene ends were 1 base for V and 0 bases for J; bases not matched to a gene: 4. The CDR3 runs to 17 residues. Study results and caveats: Relative to age-matched healthy donors, clonality at baseline was higher, and it tracked circulating CD8+ T-cell counts. Higher clonality was seen at ibrutinib response and a return toward baseline at progression.

Produced via immunoSEQ multiplex PCR; TCRdb's table is partial and in-frame only. The sample has 250,000 to 350,000 clones, roughly 76% seen once. This TCR was recovered from a human donor with chronic lymphocytic leukemia. The chain uses TRBV6-4 and TRBJ1-5, with 9 bases that match TRBD1. The sequenced sample was PBMCs, obtained at disease progression, from a patient treated with ibrutinib. The CDR3 region has the DNA TGTGCCAGCAGTGACTGGGGGACAGGGTTTAGCAATCAGCCCCAGCATTTT. Its protein is CASSDWGTGFSNQPQHF.